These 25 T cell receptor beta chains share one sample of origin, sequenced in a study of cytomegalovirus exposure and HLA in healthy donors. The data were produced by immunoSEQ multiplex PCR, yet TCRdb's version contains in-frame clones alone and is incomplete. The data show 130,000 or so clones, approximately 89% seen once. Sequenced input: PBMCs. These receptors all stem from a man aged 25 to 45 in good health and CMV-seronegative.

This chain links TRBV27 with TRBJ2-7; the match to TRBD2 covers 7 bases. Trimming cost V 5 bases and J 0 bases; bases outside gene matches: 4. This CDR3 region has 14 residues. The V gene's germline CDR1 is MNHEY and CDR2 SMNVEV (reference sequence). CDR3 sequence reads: CASSQGLSSYEQYF. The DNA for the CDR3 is TGTGCCAGCAGTCAGGGACTATCCTCCTACGAGCAGTACTTC.

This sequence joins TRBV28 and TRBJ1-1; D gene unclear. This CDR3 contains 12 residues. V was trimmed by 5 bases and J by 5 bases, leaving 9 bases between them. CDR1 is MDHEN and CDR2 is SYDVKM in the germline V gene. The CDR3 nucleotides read TGTGCCAGCAGTCGTCGGGGAACTGAAGCTTTCTTT. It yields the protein CASSRRGTEAFF.

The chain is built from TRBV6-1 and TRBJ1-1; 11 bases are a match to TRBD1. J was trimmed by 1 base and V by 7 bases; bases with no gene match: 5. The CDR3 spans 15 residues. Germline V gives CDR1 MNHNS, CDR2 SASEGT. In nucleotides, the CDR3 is TGTGCCAGCACTAAGGGGACAGGGGGGAACACTGAAGCTTTCTTT. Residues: CASTKGTGGNTEAFF.

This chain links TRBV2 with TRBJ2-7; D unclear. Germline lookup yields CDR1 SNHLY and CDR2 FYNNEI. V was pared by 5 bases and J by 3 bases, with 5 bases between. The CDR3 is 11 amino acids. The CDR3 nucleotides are TGTGCCAGCAGTACTTTCTACGAGCAGTACTTC. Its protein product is CASSTFYEQYF.

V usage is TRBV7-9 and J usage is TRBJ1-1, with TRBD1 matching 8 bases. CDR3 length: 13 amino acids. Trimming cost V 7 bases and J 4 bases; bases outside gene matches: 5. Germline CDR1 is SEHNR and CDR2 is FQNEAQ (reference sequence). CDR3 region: CASIPTGGTEAFF. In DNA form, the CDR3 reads TGTGCCAGCATTCCAACAGGGGGCACTGAAGCTTTCTTT.

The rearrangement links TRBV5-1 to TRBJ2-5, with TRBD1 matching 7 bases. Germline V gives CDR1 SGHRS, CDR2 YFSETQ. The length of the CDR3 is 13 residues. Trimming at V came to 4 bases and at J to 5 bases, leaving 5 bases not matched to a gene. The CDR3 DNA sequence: TGCGCCAGCAGCGTGGACAGGTTGGAGACCCAGTACTTC. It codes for CASSVDRLETQYF.

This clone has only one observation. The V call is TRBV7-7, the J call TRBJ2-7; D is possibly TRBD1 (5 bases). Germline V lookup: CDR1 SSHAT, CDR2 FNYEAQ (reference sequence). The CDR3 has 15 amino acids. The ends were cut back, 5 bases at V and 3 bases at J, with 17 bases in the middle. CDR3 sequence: CASSQGSPTVYEQYF. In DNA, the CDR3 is TGTGCCAGCAGCCAGGGTTCGCCGACAGTCTACGAGCAGTACTTC.

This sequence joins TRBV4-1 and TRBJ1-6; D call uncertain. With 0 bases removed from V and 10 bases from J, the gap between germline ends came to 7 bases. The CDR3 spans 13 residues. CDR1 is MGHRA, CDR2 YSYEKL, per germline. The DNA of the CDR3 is TGCGCCAGCAGCCAAGAGGCACACTCACCCCTCCACTTT. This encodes CASSQEAHSPLHF.

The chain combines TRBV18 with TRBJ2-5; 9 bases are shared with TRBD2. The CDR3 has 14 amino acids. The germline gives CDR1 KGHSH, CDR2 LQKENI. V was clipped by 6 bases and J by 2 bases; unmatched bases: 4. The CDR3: CASSATSGQETQYF. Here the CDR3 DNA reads TGTGCCAGCTCGGCCACTAGCGGGCAAGAGACCCAGTACTTC.

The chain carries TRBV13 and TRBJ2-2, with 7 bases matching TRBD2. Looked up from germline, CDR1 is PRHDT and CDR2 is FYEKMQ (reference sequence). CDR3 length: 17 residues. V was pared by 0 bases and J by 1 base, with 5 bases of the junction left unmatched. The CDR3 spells CASSLGQSGGNTGELFF. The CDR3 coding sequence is TGTGCCAGCAGCTTAGGCCAATCGGGGGGGAACACCGGGGAGCTGTTTTTT.

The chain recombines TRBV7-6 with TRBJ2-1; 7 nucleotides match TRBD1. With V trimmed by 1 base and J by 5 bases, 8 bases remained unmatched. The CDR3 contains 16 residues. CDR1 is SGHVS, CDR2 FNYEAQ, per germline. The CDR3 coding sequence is TGTGCCAGCAGCTTAGGCCGGGACAGTCCCCACAATGAGCAGTTCTTC. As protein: CASSLGRDSPHNEQFF.

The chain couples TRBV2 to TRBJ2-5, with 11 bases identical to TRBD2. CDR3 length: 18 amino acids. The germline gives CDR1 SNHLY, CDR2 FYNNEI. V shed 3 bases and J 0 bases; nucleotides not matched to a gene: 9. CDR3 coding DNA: TGTGCCAGCAGTGAGAGTAGCGGGGGGGAGGAGTACCAAGAGACCCAGTACTTC. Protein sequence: CASSESSGGEEYQETQYF.

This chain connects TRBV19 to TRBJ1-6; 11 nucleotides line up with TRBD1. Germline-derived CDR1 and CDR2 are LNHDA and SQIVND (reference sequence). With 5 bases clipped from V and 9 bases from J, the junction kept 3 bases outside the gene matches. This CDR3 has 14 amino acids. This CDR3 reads CASSGTGGPSPLHF. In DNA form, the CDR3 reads TGTGCCAGTAGTGGGACAGGGGGTCCTTCACCCCTCCACTTT.

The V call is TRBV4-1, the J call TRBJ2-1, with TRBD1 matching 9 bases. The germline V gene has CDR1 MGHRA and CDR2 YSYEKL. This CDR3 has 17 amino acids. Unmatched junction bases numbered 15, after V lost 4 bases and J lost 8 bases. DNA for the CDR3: TGCGCCAGCAGCCCACCCGCACCCGGGACAGGGAACCATGAGCAGTTCTTC. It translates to CASSPPAPGTGNHEQFF.

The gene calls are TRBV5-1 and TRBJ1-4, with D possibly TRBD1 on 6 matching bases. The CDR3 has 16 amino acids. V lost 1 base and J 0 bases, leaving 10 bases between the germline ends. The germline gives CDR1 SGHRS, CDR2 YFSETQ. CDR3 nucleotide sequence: TGCGCCAGCAGCTTGATTAAGGGGGCAACTAATGAAAAACTGTTTTTT. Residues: CASSLIKGATNEKLFF.

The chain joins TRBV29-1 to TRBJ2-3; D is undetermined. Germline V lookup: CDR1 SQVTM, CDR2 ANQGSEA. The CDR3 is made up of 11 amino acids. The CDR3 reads CTVLSGDTQYF. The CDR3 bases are TGCACCGTCCTTAGTGGAGATACGCAGTATTTT.

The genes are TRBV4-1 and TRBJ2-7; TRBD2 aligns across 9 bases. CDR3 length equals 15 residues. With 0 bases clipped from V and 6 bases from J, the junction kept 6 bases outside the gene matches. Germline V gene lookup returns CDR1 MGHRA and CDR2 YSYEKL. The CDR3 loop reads CASSQDRGGAPEQYF. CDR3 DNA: TGCGCCAGCAGCCAAGATCGCGGGGGGGCCCCCGAGCAGTACTTC.

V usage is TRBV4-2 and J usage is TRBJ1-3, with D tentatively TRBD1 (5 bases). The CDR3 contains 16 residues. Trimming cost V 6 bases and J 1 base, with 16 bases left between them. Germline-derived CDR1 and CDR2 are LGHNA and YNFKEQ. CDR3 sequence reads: CASRLQEFSSGNTIYF. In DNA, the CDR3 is TGTGCCAGCAGGTTACAGGAGTTCAGTTCTGGAAACACCATATATTTT.

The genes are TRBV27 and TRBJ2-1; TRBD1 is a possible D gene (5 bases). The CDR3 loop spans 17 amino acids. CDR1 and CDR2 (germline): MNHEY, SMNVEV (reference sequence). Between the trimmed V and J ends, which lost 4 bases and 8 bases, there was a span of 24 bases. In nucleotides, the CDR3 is TGTGCCAGCAGTTCTTTACCTGGGGCAGACCCGTCGGATGAGCAGTTCTTC. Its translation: CASSSLPGADPSDEQFF.

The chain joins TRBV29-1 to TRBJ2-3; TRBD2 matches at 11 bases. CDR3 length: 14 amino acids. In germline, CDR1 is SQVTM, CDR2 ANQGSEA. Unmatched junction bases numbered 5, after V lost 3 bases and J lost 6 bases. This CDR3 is CSVENSGGADTQYF. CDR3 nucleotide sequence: TGCAGCGTTGAGAATAGCGGGGGGGCTGATACGCAGTATTTT.

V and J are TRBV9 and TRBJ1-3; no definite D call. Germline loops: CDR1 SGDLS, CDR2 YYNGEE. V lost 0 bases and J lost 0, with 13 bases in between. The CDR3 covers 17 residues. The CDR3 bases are TGTGCCAGCAGCGTAGCTGGCAGATCAAGCTCTGGAAACACCATATATTTT. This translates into CASSVAGRSSSGNTIYF.

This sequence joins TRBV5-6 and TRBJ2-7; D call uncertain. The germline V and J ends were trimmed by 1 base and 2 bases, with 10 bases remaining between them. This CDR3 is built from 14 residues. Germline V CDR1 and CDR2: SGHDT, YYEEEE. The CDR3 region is CASSLFPATYEQYF. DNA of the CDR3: TGTGCCAGCAGCTTGTTCCCCGCTACCTACGAGCAGTACTTC. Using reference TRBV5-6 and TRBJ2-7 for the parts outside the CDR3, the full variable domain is DAGVTQSPTHLIKTRGQQVTLRCSPKSGHDTVSWYQQALGQGPQFIFQYYEEEERQRGNFPDRFSGHQFPNYSSELNVNALLLGDSALYLCASSLFPATYEQYFGPGTRLTVT.

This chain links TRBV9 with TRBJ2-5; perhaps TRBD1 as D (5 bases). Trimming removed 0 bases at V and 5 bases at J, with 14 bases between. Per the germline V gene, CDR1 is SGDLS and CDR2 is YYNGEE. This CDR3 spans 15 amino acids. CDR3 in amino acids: CASSVDRGFLETQYF. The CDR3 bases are TGTGCCAGCAGCGTAGATAGGGGTTTCTTGGAGACCCAGTACTTC.

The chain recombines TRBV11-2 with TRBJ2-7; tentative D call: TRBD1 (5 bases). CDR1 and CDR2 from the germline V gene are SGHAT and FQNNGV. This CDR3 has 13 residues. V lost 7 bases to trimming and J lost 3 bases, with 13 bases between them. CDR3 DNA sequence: TGTGCCAGCAATCAGGGTGCCCTCTACGAGCAGTACTTC. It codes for CASNQGALYEQYF.

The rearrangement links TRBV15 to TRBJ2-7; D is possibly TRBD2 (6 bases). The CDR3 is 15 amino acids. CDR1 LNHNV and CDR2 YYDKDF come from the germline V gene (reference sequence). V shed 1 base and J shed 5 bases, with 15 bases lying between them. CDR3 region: CATSRAREPLNEQYF. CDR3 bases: TGTGCCACCAGCAGAGCGCGGGAACCCTTGAACGAGCAGTACTTC. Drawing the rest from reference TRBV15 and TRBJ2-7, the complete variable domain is DAMVIQNPRYQVTQFGKPVTLSCSQTLNHNVMYWYQQKSSQAPKLLFHYYDKDFNNEADTPDNFQSRRPNTSFCFLDIRSPGLGDTAMYLCATSRAREPLNEQYFGPGTRLTVT.